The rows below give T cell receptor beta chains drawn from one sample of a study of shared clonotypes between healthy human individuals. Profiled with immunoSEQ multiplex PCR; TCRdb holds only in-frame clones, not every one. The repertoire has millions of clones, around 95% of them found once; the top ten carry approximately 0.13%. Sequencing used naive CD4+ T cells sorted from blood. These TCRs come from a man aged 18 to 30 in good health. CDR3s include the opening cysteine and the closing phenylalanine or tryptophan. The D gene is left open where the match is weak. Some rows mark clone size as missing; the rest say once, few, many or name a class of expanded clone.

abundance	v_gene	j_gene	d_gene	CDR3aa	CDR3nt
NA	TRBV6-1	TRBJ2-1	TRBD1	CASSGGQGDGNEQFF	TGTGCCAGCAGTGGCGGACAGGGAGACGGCAATGAGCAGTTCTTC
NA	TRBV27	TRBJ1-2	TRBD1	CASRKPGGSYGYTF	TGTGCCAGCAGGAAACCAGGGGGCAGCTATGGCTACACCTTC
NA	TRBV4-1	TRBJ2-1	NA	CASSQVGQPYNEQFF	TGCGCCAGCAGCCAAGTAGGGCAGCCCTACAATGAGCAGTTCTTC
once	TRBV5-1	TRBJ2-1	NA	CASSLAHPGSYNEQFF	TGCGCCAGCAGCTTGGCGCACCCGGGCAGTTACAATGAGCAGTTCTTC
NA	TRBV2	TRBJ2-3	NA	CASRPRDGNTDTQYF	TGTGCCAGCAGGCCCCGGGACGGAAACACAGATACGCAGTATTTT
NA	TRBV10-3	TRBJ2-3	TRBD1	CAISQGQTDTQYF	TGTGCCATCAGCCAGGGACAGACAGATACGCAGTATTTT
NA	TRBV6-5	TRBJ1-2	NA	CASSPDPGGYGYTF	TGTGCCAGCAGTCCGGACCCGGGAGGCTATGGCTACACCTTC
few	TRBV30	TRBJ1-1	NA	CAWSVRGDTEAFF	TGTGCCTGGAGTGTACGGGGGGACACTGAAGCTTTCTTT
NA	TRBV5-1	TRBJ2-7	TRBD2	CASSLGRLAESYEQYF	TGCGCCAGCAGCTTGGGCCGACTAGCGGAGAGCTACGAGCAGTACTTC
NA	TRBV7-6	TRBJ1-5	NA	CASSLAFGNQPQHF	TGTGCCAGCAGCTTAGCCTTCGGGAATCAGCCCCAGCATTTT
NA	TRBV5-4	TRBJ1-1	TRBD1	CASSTDRGPEAFF	TGTGCCAGCAGTACTGACAGGGGTCCTGAAGCTTTCTTT
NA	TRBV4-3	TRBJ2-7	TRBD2	CASSHLTSGRIYEQYF	TGCGCCAGCAGCCACTTGACTAGCGGGAGAATCTACGAGCAGTACTTC
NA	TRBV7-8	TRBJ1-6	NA	CASSLGRAPDSPLHF	TGTGCCAGCAGCTTAGGCAGGGCCCCTGATTCACCCCTCCACTTT
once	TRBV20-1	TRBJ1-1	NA	CRLRGREAFF	TGCAGGCTCCGGGGGCGTGAAGCTTTCTTT
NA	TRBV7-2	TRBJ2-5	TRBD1	CASSFRRGRETQYF	TGTGCCAGCAGCTTCCGCAGGGGGCGAGAGACCCAGTACTTC
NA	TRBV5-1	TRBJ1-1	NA	CASSLEGDRDTEAFF	TGCGCCAGCAGCTTGGAAGGGGATCGGGACACTGAAGCTTTCTTT
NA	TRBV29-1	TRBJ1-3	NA	CSVARDSGNTIYF	TGCAGCGTTGCCCGGGACTCTGGAAACACCATATATTTT
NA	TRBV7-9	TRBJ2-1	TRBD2	CASSPSLRASGDNEQFF	TGTGCCAGCAGCCCCTCTCTAAGGGCTAGCGGGGACAATGAGCAGTTCTTC
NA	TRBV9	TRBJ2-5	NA	CASSADPLVPETQYF	TGTGCCAGCAGCGCCGACCCACTAGTTCCGGAGACCCAGTACTTC
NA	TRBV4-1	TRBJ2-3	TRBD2	CASSQEGAGGSTDTQYF	TGCGCCAGCAGCCAAGAGGGGGCGGGGGGTAGCACAGATACGCAGTATTTT
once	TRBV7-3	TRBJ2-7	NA	CASSPGTAPYEQYF	TGTGCCAGCAGCCCTGGGACGGCTCCCTACGAGCAGTACTTC
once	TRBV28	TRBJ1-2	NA	CASRAGSTYGYTF	TGTGCCAGCAGAGCAGGGTCTACCTATGGCTACACCTTC
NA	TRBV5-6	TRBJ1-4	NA	CASSLGIQEKLFF	TGTGCCAGCAGCCTCGGGATCCAAGAAAAACTGTTTTTT
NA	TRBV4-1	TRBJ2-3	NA	CASSPFRDSATDTQYF	TGCGCCAGCAGCCCTTTTCGGGACTCCGCCACAGATACGCAGTATTTT
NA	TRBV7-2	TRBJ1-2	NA	CASSFGGALDYGYTF	TGTGCCAGCAGCTTTGGGGGGGCCCTAGACTATGGCTACACCTTC
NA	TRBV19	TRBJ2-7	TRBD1	CASSIRRRTGGDEQYF	TGTGCCAGTAGTATCCGCCGTAGGACAGGGGGAGACGAGCAGTACTTC
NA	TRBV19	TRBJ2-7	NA	CASSIGQTPYEQYF	TGTGCCAGTAGTATCGGCCAAACCCCCTACGAGCAGTACTTC
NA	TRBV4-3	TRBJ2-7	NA	CASSRTQVAEAYEQYF	TGCGCCAGCAGCCGGACCCAGGTAGCGGAAGCCTACGAGCAGTACTTC
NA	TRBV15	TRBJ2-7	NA	CATSREGPVASLQYF	TGTGCCACCAGCAGAGAGGGCCCCGTGGCTAGCCTCCAGTACTTC
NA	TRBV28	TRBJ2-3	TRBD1	CASSAPGGYTDTQYF	TGTGCCAGCAGTGCCCCAGGGGGATACACAGATACGCAGTATTTT
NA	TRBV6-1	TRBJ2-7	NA	CASSESHPYF	TGTGCCAGCAGTGAATCCCATCCGTACTTC
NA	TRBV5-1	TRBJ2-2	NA	CASSPPDGSLTGELFF	TGCGCCAGCAGCCCCCCGGACGGTTCCCTCACCGGGGAGCTGTTTTTT
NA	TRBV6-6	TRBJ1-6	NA	CASSTASYNSPLHF	TGTGCCAGCAGTACGGCATCCTATAATTCACCCCTCCACTTT
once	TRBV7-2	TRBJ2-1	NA	CASSAFRVSEQFF	TGTGCCAGCAGCGCTTTCAGGGTTAGCGAGCAGTTCTTC
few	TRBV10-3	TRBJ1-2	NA	CATKGPGDGYTF	TGTGCCACCAAGGGTCCAGGCGATGGCTACACCTTC
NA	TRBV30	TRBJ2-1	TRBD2	CAWSGTSGGYNEQFF	TGTGCCTGGAGCGGAACTAGCGGGGGGTACAATGAGCAGTTCTTC
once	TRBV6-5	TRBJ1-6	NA	CASSLSILSPLHF	TGTGCCAGCAGCTTGAGCATCCTTTCACCCCTCCACTTT
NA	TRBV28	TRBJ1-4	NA	CASGSGEKLFF	TGTGCCAGCGGATCGGGTGAAAAACTGTTTTTT